The next 10 T cell receptor beta chains were all read from a single sample in a study of cytomegalovirus exposure and HLA in healthy donors. This table comes from immunoSEQ multiplex PCR, and its TCRdb copy is limited to in-frame clones, with some not included. The data contain fewer than 200,000 clones, around nine tenths of them seen just once; the ten biggest clones take up approximately 7%. Source material: PBMCs. Receptor source: a man aged 25-45 years in good health and CMV-seropositive.

This rearrangement joins TRBV5-1 to TRBJ2-2; D is unresolved. Trimming took off 4 bases at V and 3 bases at J, with 10 bases between the two ends. The CDR3 consists of 14 residues. CDR1 and CDR2 (germline): SGHRS, YFSETQ. CDR3 loop: CASSPVPYTGELFF. Here the CDR3 DNA reads TGCGCCAGCAGCCCTGTCCCTTACACCGGGGAGCTGTTTTTT.

The chain carries TRBV7-2 and TRBJ2-7; 7 bases agree with TRBD2. This CDR3 is 13 amino acids long. The germline CDR1 and CDR2 sequences are SGHTA and FQGNSA. The V segment lost 3 bases and the J segment 5 bases; nucleotides outside the gene matches: 4. The CDR3: CASSFGGGNEQYF. The CDR3 region has the DNA TGTGCCAGCAGCTTCGGGGGAGGGAACGAGCAGTACTTC.

This chain connects TRBV27 to TRBJ2-3, with 9 bases matching TRBD1. CDR1 and CDR2 (germline): MNHEY, SMNVEV (reference sequence). This CDR3 is built from 16 residues. J was trimmed by 5 bases and V by 5 bases; bases with no gene match: 11. The CDR3 region has the DNA TGTGCCAGCAGTCCATGGACAGGGGCTGTCGGAGATACGCAGTATTTT. Translation: CASSPWTGAVGDTQYF.

This clone was recorded once. The rearrangement uses TRBV7-2 and TRBJ2-3; 8 bases match TRBD2. CDR3 length equals 15 residues. The V and J ends lost 2 bases and 4 bases, in that order; junction bases with no gene match: 5. Germline V gene data show CDR1 as SGHTA and CDR2 as FQGNSA. In nucleotides, the CDR3 is TGTGCCAGCAGCTTAACGAGCGGGGGAGCAGATACGCAGTATTTT. It encodes CASSLTSGGADTQYF.

V gene TRBV4-1 combines with J gene TRBJ2-7; D gene unclear. The length of the CDR3 is 13 residues. Germline V gene sequence: CDR1 MGHRA, CDR2 YSYEKL. V was cut by 0 bases and J by 10 bases, with 13 bases left in between. The CDR3: CASSQDIILGQYF. DNA for the CDR3: TGCGCCAGCAGCCAAGATATCATCCTTGGCCAGTACTTC.

This clone was picked up a small number of times. V is TRBV19 and J is TRBJ1-4; D gene ambiguous. The germline V and J ends were trimmed by 5 bases and 7 bases, with 11 bases remaining between them. This CDR3 spans 13 amino acids. CDR1 is LNHDA, CDR2 SQIVND, per germline (reference sequence). Written as DNA, the CDR3 is TGTGCCAGTAGTCTCGACAAGTTTGAAAAACTGTTTTTT. It translates to CASSLDKFEKLFF.

The chain recombines TRBV7-9 with TRBJ2-7; D is possibly TRBD1 (5 bases). Trimming took 5 bases from V and 3 from J, leaving 14 bases between them. The CDR3 length is 14 residues. CDR1 is SEHNR and CDR2 is FQNEAQ in the germline V gene (reference sequence). CDR3 DNA: TGTGCCAGCAGCCCCCGACAGAGTATCTACGAGCAGTACTTC. It translates to CASSPRQSIYEQYF.

This sequence joins TRBV7-3 and TRBJ1-1; TRBD1 might be the D (5 bases). The CDR3 sequence is 18 residues long. From germline, CDR1 is SGHTA and CDR2 FQGTGA. Between the trimmed V and J ends, which lost 1 base and 3 bases, there was a span of 21 bases. CDR3 sequence (DNA): TGTGCCAGCAGCTTAAACCCCCATGGGGGGTACGGGGACACTGAAGCTTTCTTT. Amino acids: CASSLNPHGGYGDTEAFF.

The CDR3 loop is CASSQDPGQGAAGELFF. CDR3 nucleotide sequence: TGCGCCAGCAGCCAAGATCCGGGACAGGGGGCTGCCGGGGAGCTGTTTTTT. The V gene is TRBV4-1, the J gene TRBJ2-2; 12 positions agree with TRBD1. The CDR3 is 17 residues long. The V and J ends lost 0 bases and 6 bases, in that order; junction bases with no gene match: 5. Germline-derived CDR1 and CDR2 are MGHRA and YSYEKL.

The chain recombines TRBV4-3 with TRBJ2-7; D unclear. Germline CDR1 reads LGHNA; CDR2 reads YSLEER. The length of the CDR3 is 15 residues. With 1 base removed from V and 0 bases from J, the gap between germline ends came to 10 bases. The chain's CDR3 is CASSQGSRNSYEQYF. In nucleotides, the CDR3 is TGCGCCAGCAGCCAAGGATCCCGAAACTCCTACGAGCAGTACTTC.